The 20 T cell receptor beta chains reported below all come from one sample, sequenced in a study of T cell responses to AZD1222 COVID-19 vaccine. The data were produced by immunoSEQ multiplex PCR, yet TCRdb's version contains in-frame clones alone and is incomplete. The data hold about 120,000 clones, with more than 85% observed a single time. Sequenced material: peripheral blood, taken on day 0 of AZD1222 vaccination. The source is an adult in good health.

The sample holds a few counts of this clone. The genes are TRBV21-1 and TRBJ2-1; TRBD1 is the table's D call and was not checked against the DNA. TRBV21-1 is recorded as a pseudogene. The length of the CDR3 is 16 residues. The DNA for the CDR3 is TGTGCCAGCAGCAAAACCCCTGGGACAGGGGAGAATGAGCAGTTCTTC. As protein: CASSKTPGTGENEQFF.

This clone was counted a few times. V usage is TRBV4-1 and J usage is TRBJ2-1, with 7 bases identical to TRBD1. The germline CDR1 and CDR2 sequences are MGHRA and YSYEKL. Unmatched junction bases numbered 3, after V lost 4 bases and J lost 6 bases. This CDR3 comprises 13 residues. DNA of the CDR3: TGCGCCAGCAGCCCCCGGGACAGCAATGAGCAGTTCTTC. It is translated as CASSPRDSNEQFF.

The V gene is TRBV6-1, the J gene TRBJ1-1, with a tentative D call TRBD1 (5 bases). This CDR3 is built from 17 residues. The germline V and J ends were trimmed by 3 bases and 2 bases, with 19 bases remaining between them. Germline assignment: CDR1 MNHNS and CDR2 SASEGT. CDR3 in amino acids: CASSEGKEGQTNTEAFF. For the CDR3, the DNA is TGTGCCAGCAGTGAGGGGAAAGAGGGGCAGACTAACACTGAAGCTTTCTTT.

The chain has TRBV6-1 and TRBJ2-6, with 7 bases aligning to TRBD2. The CDR3 totals 17 residues. The V segment lost 2 bases and the J segment 0 bases; nucleotides outside the gene matches: 4. Per the germline V gene, CDR1 is MNHNS and CDR2 is SASEGT. The CDR3 nucleotides read TGTGCCAGCAGTGAAAGGGAGGGTAGCTCTGGGGCCAACGTCCTGACTTTC. Its protein is CASSEREGSSGANVLTF.

The V call is TRBV25-1, the J call TRBJ1-5; D gene unclear. CDR3 size: 13 residues. Trimming took off 2 bases at V and 11 bases at J, with 13 bases between the two ends. Germline V lookup: CDR1 MGHDK, CDR2 SYGVNS. This CDR3 reads CASSERGSWAQHF. The CDR3 DNA is TGTGCCAGCAGTGAACGCGGATCTTGGGCCCAGCATTTT.

This rearrangement joins TRBV6-5 to TRBJ1-1; weak D call: TRBD1 (5 bases). The V gene lost 6 bases and the J gene lost 2 bases, with 16 bases spanning the gap. The CDR3 is 15 residues long. Germline CDR1 and CDR2: MNHEY and SVGAGI. CDR3 region: CASRVISGINTEAFF. The CDR3 nucleotides read TGTGCCAGCAGGGTTATCTCAGGGATCAACACTGAAGCTTTCTTT.

The CDR3 DNA follows: TGCGCCAGCAGCCCTGGGACTAGCGGGGGGATTCAGTACTTC. Translated: CASSPGTSGGIQYF. J is TRBJ2-4 and V is TRBV5-1; 15 bases map to TRBD2. CDR3 length equals 14 residues. V gave up 4 bases and J gave up 10 bases; unmatched junction bases: 3. Germline values: CDR1 SGHRS, CDR2 YFSETQ.

CDR3 bases: TGTGCCATCAGTGAGTCAGGATTTACTAATTCACCCCTCCACTTT. This codes for CAISESGFTNSPLHF. The chain carries TRBV10-3 and TRBJ1-6, with D hard to call. Germline V gene lookup returns CDR1 ENHRY and CDR2 SYGVKD. Trimming cost V 0 bases and J 6 bases, with 9 bases left between them. The CDR3 loop spans 15 amino acids.

This clone occurred a few times. The chain carries TRBV11-3 and TRBJ2-7; D uncertain. Trimming took off 0 bases at V and 5 bases at J, with 8 bases between the two ends. Germline CDR1 is SGHNT and CDR2 is YENEEA. This CDR3 comprises 13 residues. CDR3 in amino acids: CASSLDLEDEQYF. CDR3 nucleotides: TGTGCCAGCAGCTTAGATCTCGAGGACGAGCAGTACTTC. The full variable domain, completed using reference TRBV11-3 and TRBJ2-7, is EAGVVQSPRYKIIEKKQPVAFWCNPISGHNTLYWYLQNLGQGPELLIRYENEEAVDDSQLPKDRFSAERLKGVDSTLKIQPAELGDSAVYLCASSLDLEDEQYFGPGTRLTVT.

This chain links TRBV10-1 with TRBJ1-1; D is unclear. Germline V gene lookup returns CDR1 WNHNN and CDR2 SYGVQD (reference sequence). The CDR3 is 15 residues long. V shed 0 bases and J shed 5 bases, with 13 bases lying between them. The CDR3 DNA follows: TGCGCCAGCAGTGAGTCAACGATAATTGGGACTGAAGCTTTCTTT. Encoded protein: CASSESTIIGTEAFF.

The V call is TRBV6-5, the J call TRBJ1-6; 10 bases match TRBD1. Trimming removed 6 bases from V and 9 bases from J; junction bases left unmatched: 5. Per the germline V gene, CDR1 is MNHEY and CDR2 is SVGAGI. The CDR3 has 14 residues. CDR3 in amino acids: CASRRQGAGSPLHF. CDR3 nucleotides: TGTGCCAGCAGGAGACAGGGGGCGGGTTCACCCCTCCACTTT.

The chain uses TRBV19 and TRBJ1-5, with D possibly being TRBD1 (5 bases). The CDR3 is 15 amino acids. Trimming shortened V by 3 bases and J by 7 bases, and 16 bases separated the two germline ends. Germline V lookup: CDR1 LNHDA, CDR2 SQIVND (reference sequence). The CDR3 region has the DNA TGTGCCAGTAGTATCCAGGGCCGGTTTGAACAGCCCCAGCATTTT. Its protein product is CASSIQGRFEQPQHF.

The J gene is TRBJ1-2, the V gene TRBV12-3 or TRBV12-4; perhaps TRBD1 as D (5 bases). The ends were cut back, 3 bases at V and 8 bases at J, with 13 bases in the middle. The CDR3 is 13 residues long. The CDR3 DNA follows: TGTGCCAGCAGTTTGTCACAGGAAGGGGGCTACACCTTC. This gives the protein CASSLSQEGGYTF.

This sequence joins TRBV11-3 and TRBJ2-1, with D uncertain. This CDR3 is built from 15 residues. CDR1 SGHNT and CDR2 YENEEA come from the germline V gene. Deletions cut 4 bases from V and 0 bases from J, with 10 bases between. This CDR3 is CASSSLGISYNEQFF. Written as DNA, the CDR3 is TGTGCCAGCAGCTCGCTAGGTATCTCCTACAATGAGCAGTTCTTC. Full variable domain (rest looked up from reference TRBV11-3 and TRBJ2-1): EAGVVQSPRYKIIEKKQPVAFWCNPISGHNTLYWYLQNLGQGPELLIRYENEEAVDDSQLPKDRFSAERLKGVDSTLKIQPAELGDSAVYLCASSSLGISYNEQFFGPGTRLTVL.

V is TRBV7-9 and J is TRBJ2-7; 9 bases align to TRBD2. This CDR3 is 15 amino acids long. CDR1 is SEHNR and CDR2 is FQNEAQ in the germline V gene (reference sequence). Trimming cost V 4 bases and J 3 bases; bases outside gene matches: 7. CDR3 loop: CASSSGLARDYEQYF. Here the CDR3 DNA reads TGTGCCAGCAGCTCTGGACTAGCGCGAGACTACGAGCAGTACTTC.

This chain uses TRBV7-2 with TRBJ1-1; the match to TRBD1 covers 9 bases. The V and J ends lost 1 base and 2 bases, in that order; junction bases with no gene match: 2. In germline, CDR1 is SGHTA, CDR2 FQGNSA. The CDR3 has 15 residues. In nucleotides, the CDR3 is TGTGCCAGCAGCTTAGGTACAGGGGGCAACACTGAAGCTTTCTTT. Amino acid sequence: CASSLGTGGNTEAFF.

This chain uses TRBV4-3 with TRBJ2-1; 8 positions match TRBD1. This CDR3 region has 13 residues. Germline assignment: CDR1 LGHNA and CDR2 YSLEER. Unmatched junction bases numbered 6, after V lost 5 bases and J lost 9 bases. CDR3 amino acids: CASSVRQGTEQFF. CDR3 DNA sequence: TGCGCCAGCAGCGTTCGACAGGGGACTGAGCAGTTCTTC.

V is TRBV24-1 and J is TRBJ2-1; TRBD1 agrees at 9 bases. The CDR3 length is 14 residues. CDR1 KGHDR and CDR2 SFDVKD come from the germline V gene. The V and J ends lost 7 bases and 5 bases, in that order; junction bases with no gene match: 5. The CDR3 is CATRGQGGNNEQFF. The CDR3, as DNA: TGTGCCACCAGGGGACAGGGTGGGAACAATGAGCAGTTCTTC.

This sequence joins TRBV11-2 and TRBJ2-5; 7 bases fit TRBD2. The CDR3 runs to 15 residues. The germline gives CDR1 SGHAT, CDR2 FQNNGV. J gave up 1 base and V 1 base, and 3 bases lay outside the gene matches. CDR3 DNA sequence: TGTGCCAGCAGCTTAGGGGGGGGACCCCAAGAGACCCAGTACTTC. Protein: CASSLGGGPQETQYF.

This rearrangement joins TRBV4-1 to TRBJ1-4; no definite D call. The germline gives CDR1 MGHRA, CDR2 YSYEKL. V shed 1 base and J shed 4 bases, with 10 bases lying between them. The CDR3 has 15 amino acids. The CDR3: CASSQAYLGNEKLFF. The CDR3 DNA reads as TGCGCCAGCAGCCAAGCCTACCTCGGTAATGAAAAACTGTTTTTT.